This T cell receptor (beta chain) was sequenced during a study of blood T cell repertoires in COVID-19. Study as a whole: Sites across the United States, Italy and Spain contributed samples from acute and convalescent COVID-19. PBMCs, B-cell-depleted T cells, or T cells were the source of the cDNA or gDNA that made up the material.

Germline CDR1 is KGHSH and CDR2 is LQKENI. The V and J ends lost 3 bases and 10 bases respectively, with 16 bases between them. The CDR3 loop spans 15 amino acids. Study processing details: Nucleated cell counts were estimated from reference gene primer amplification. The assay was immunoSEQ multiplex PCR, and TCRdb's table has in-frame clones only and misses some. Clonal size and the V and J genes are those of that table, whereas D and trimming came from the DNA. Of around 230,000 clones listed, 80% to 90% are singletons. The V gene is TRBV18, the J gene TRBJ1-6; D gene unclear. The TCR originated in a man aged 25-45 years who had recovered from COVID-19. Sequenced sample: peripheral blood. CDR3 in amino acids: CASSPLEGRDSPLHF. The CDR3 coding sequence is TGTGCCAGCTCACCGTTGGAGGGTCGAGACTCACCCCTCCACTTT.